A selection of T cell receptor beta chains follows, all from one sample in a study of CD8+ T cells in alopecia areata. The method was immunoSEQ multiplex PCR; TCRdb's version includes in-frame clones alone and lacks a portion of them. Among roughly 100,000 clones, about 64% were seen once, and the ten largest hold about a sixth. Sequenced material: CD8+ T cells sorted from blood, taken at week 4, from a patient treated with tofacitinib. The origin of the receptors is a human donor with alopecia areata. Each CDR3 is given with its conserved first and last residue. D genes are given only for firm matches. Not all rows give a size; the values are once, few, many and, for expanded clones, a class.

TRBV6-5	TRBJ2-7	TRBD2	few	15	CASSNKGRGSDEQYF	TGTGCCAGCAGCAATAAGGGGCGGGGGTCCGACGAGCAGTACTTC
TRBV5-1	TRBJ2-5	.	.	14	CASSLSGIQETQYF	TGCGCCAGCAGCTTGAGTGGGATCCAAGAGACCCAGTACTTC
TRBV27	TRBJ1-1	.	.	14	CASSLSQGWAEAFF	TGTGCCAGCAGTTTAAGTCAGGGATGGGCTGAAGCTTTCTTT
TRBV7-9	TRBJ2-3	.	.	12	CASSQSTDTQYF	TGTGCCAGCAGCCAGAGCACAGATACGCAGTATTTT
TRBV6-5	TRBJ2-7	TRBD1	.	14	CASSYSTGGYEQYF	TGTGCCAGCAGTTACTCGACAGGGGGCTACGAGCAGTACTTC
TRBV30	TRBJ1-2	.	.	12	CAWSVGGVGYTF	TGTGCCTGGAGTGTGGGGGGCGTGGGCTACACCTTC
TRBV27	TRBJ2-5	.	once	15	CASSPGDRHQETQYF	TGTGCCAGCAGTCCGGGTGACCGGCACCAAGAGACCCAGTACTTC
TRBV30	TRBJ1-1	.	.	16	CAWSPTFGGMNTEAFF	TGTGCCTGGAGTCCCACCTTTGGGGGGATGAACACTGAAGCTTTCTTT
TRBV4-3	TRBJ2-7	.	.	14	CASSQGTGLYEQYF	TGCGCCAGCAGCCAAGGAACAGGGCTCTACGAGCAGTACTTC
TRBV23-1	TRBJ2-5	.	.	12	CASSHIGETQYF	TGCGCCAGCAGTCACATAGGAGAGACCCAGTACTTC
TRBV29-1	TRBJ2-1	TRBD2	few	16	CSVDGLAGVSYNEQFF	TGCAGCGTTGATGGACTAGCGGGAGTCTCCTACAATGAGCAGTTCTTC
TRBV4-1	TRBJ2-5	TRBD2	few	15	CASSQIAGDQETQYF	TGTGCCAGCAGCCAAATCGCGGGGGACCAAGAGACCCAGTACTTC
TRBV6-6	TRBJ1-5	.	.	16	CASTSGSMRSNQPQHF	TGTGCCAGCACCTCCGGATCTATGAGGAGCAATCAGCCCCAGCATTTT
TRBV5-4	TRBJ2-6	.	.	16	CASSPPDFSGANVLTF	TGTGCCAGCAGCCCCCCGGACTTCTCTGGGGCCAACGTCCTGACTTTC
TRBV9	TRBJ2-7	.	once	17	CASSVGGTWLGDEEQYF	TGTGCCAGCAGCGTAGGAGGGACCTGGCTGGGGGATGAAGAGCAGTACTTC
TRBV13	TRBJ2-5	TRBD1	.	16	CASSLPQTGGGETQYF	TGTGCCAGCAGCCTACCCCAGACAGGGGGCGGGGAGACCCAGTACTTC
TRBV4-2	TRBJ2-7	.	few	13	CASSPTGSYEQYF	TGTGCCAGCAGCCCGACAGGTTCCTACGAGCAGTACTTC
TRBV7-6	TRBJ2-7	.	.	15	CASSLARGQIYEQYF	TGTGCCAGCAGCTTAGCGAGAGGACAGATCTACGAGCAGTACTTC
TRBV7-2	TRBJ2-1	TRBD1	few	16	CASSLAYRGRENEQFF	TGTGCCAGCAGCTTAGCGTACAGGGGGCGAGAGAATGAGCAGTTCTTC
TRBV2	TRBJ2-3	TRBD1	few	14	CASRKTGGTDTQYF	TGTGCCAGCAGGAAGACAGGGGGCACAGATACGCAGTATTTT
TRBV29-1	TRBJ1-2	TRBD1	.	15	CSVEDRANSLHGYTF	TGCAGCGTTGAGGACAGGGCCAACTCCCTCCATGGCTACACCTTC
TRBV10-3	TRBJ2-7	TRBD1	.	15	CAISESGTGPFEQYF	TGTGCCATCAGTGAGTCTGGGACAGGGCCCTTCGAGCAGTACTTC
TRBV29-1	TRBJ1-1	.	.	16	CSVEDRSWQMNTEAFF	TGCAGCGTTGAAGATAGATCGTGGCAGATGAACACTGAAGCTTTCTTT
TRBV27	TRBJ1-2	.	.	14	CASSLRTDLEGYTF	TGTGCCAGCAGTTTAAGGACTGACTTAGAAGGCTACACCTTC
TRBV29-1	TRBJ2-3	TRBD1	.	12	CSVTGVGDTQYF	TGCAGCGTGACAGGGGTGGGAGATACGCAGTATTTT
TRBV10-3	TRBJ2-7	.	.	11	CAISEGSEQYF	TGTGCCATCAGTGAGGGTTCCGAGCAGTACTTC
TRBV29-1	TRBJ2-2	.	.	14	CSARDNQNTGELFF	TGCAGCGCTCGGGACAACCAGAACACCGGGGAGCTGTTTTTT
TRBV29-1	TRBJ2-7	.	once	15	CSVEDTTENSYEQYF	TGCAGCGTTGAAGATACAACGGAGAACTCCTACGAGCAGTACTTC
TRBV6-5	TRBJ1-2	TRBD1	.	12	CASSYGSGGGTF	TGTGCCAGCAGTTACGGGTCAGGGGGCGGCACCTTC
TRBV5-1	TRBJ2-3	TRBD2	.	18	CASSDQHSSGSWADTQYF	TGCGCCAGCAGTGATCAACATTCTAGCGGGAGTTGGGCAGATACGCAGTATTTT
TRBV7-2	TRBJ2-1	.	.	12	CASSLGLNEQFF	TGTGCCAGCAGCTTAGGTCTCAATGAGCAGTTCTTC
TRBV13	TRBJ2-5	TRBD2	.	16	CASTSLGLGRRETQYF	TGTGCCAGCACCTCGTTGGGACTAGGGCGCAGGGAGACCCAGTACTTC
TRBV15	TRBJ2-3	.	.	13	CATSRGAVDTQYF	TGTGCCACCAGCAGAGGGGCGGTAGATACGCAGTATTTT
TRBV5-6	TRBJ1-1	TRBD1	.	15	CASSLAGDRATEAFF	TGTGCCAGCAGCTTGGCCGGGGACAGGGCCACTGAAGCTTTCTTT
TRBV19	TRBJ1-1	TRBD1	few	14	CASSRGQGDTEAFF	TGTGCCAGTAGTAGGGGACAGGGGGACACTGAAGCTTTCTTT
TRBV7-9	TRBJ1-2	TRBD1	.	13	CASSPDDRDGYTF	TGTGCCAGCAGCCCAGATGACAGGGATGGCTACACCTTC
TRBV19	TRBJ2-1	TRBD2	.	15	CASSIVSGSGNEQFF	TGTGCCAGTAGTATTGTAAGCGGGAGTGGCAATGAGCAGTTCTTC
TRBV25-1	TRBJ2-1	.	.	13	CASSEAGYNEQFF	TGTGCCAGCAGTGAAGCGGGCTACAATGAGCAGTTCTTC
TRBV4-3	TRBJ2-2	.	.	13	CASSQGGPGELFF	TGCGCCAGCAGCCAAGGAGGTCCCGGGGAGCTGTTTTTT
TRBV5-4	TRBJ2-1	TRBD2	few	15	CASSLAGGPGNEQFF	TGTGCCAGCAGTTTAGCGGGAGGGCCGGGGAATGAGCAGTTCTTC
TRBV4-2	TRBJ1-1	.	.	17	CASSPHMAGGGNTEAFF	TGTGCCAGCAGCCCTCACATGGCAGGCGGGGGGAACACTGAAGCTTTCTTT
TRBV5-4	TRBJ2-7	TRBD2	.	15	CASSLELAGVNEQYF	TGTGCCAGCAGCTTGGAACTAGCGGGAGTCAACGAGCAGTACTTC
TRBV5-6	TRBJ2-2	.	once	11	CASSFTGELFF	TGTGCCAGCAGCTTTACCGGGGAGCTGTTTTTT
TRBV27	TRBJ1-2	.	.	13	CASSPGQYYGYTF	TGTGCCAGCAGTCCAGGACAGTACTATGGCTACACCTTC
TRBV9	TRBJ1-1	.	.	14	CASSVGAGGPEAFF	TGTGCCAGCAGCGTTGGGGCCGGCGGGCCTGAAGCTTTCTTT
TRBV29-1	TRBJ2-3	.	.	13	CSVDAGGTDTQYF	TGCAGCGTTGATGCAGGGGGCACAGATACGCAGTATTTT
TRBV7-2	TRBJ2-2	TRBD2	few	16	CASSPRTSQPTGELFF	TGTGCCAGCAGCCCGCGGACTAGCCAACCCACCGGGGAGCTGTTTTTT
TRBV30	TRBJ2-7	TRBD2	few	14	CAWKLASYDHEQYF	TGTGCCTGGAAACTAGCGTCATATGATCACGAGCAGTACTTC
TRBV27	TRBJ2-7	.	.	12	CASSSGSYEQYF	TGTGCCAGCAGTTCCGGCTCCTACGAGCAGTACTTC
TRBV11-2	TRBJ2-2	TRBD2	.	16	CASSLRLAENTGELFF	TGTGCCAGCAGCCTGCGACTAGCGGAAAACACCGGGGAGCTGTTTTTT
TRBV4-1	TRBJ1-2	TRBD1	.	17	CASSQVSPLGTGFGYTF	TGCGCCAGCAGCCAAGTTTCCCCCCTAGGGACAGGCTTCGGCTACACCTTC
TRBV7-8	TRBJ2-1	TRBD2	.	16	CASSPGTSGVYNEQFF	TGTGCCAGCAGCCCAGGGACTAGCGGGGTCTACAATGAGCAGTTCTTC
TRBV7-2	TRBJ1-1	.	.	15	CASSWWGGKNTEAFF	TGTGCCAGCAGCTGGTGGGGAGGGAAGAACACTGAAGCTTTCTTT
TRBV7-3	TRBJ2-2	.	.	15	CASSGVSSPGGELFF	TGTGCCAGCAGTGGGGTGAGCAGTCCCGGCGGGGAGCTGTTTTTT
TRBV7-3	TRBJ1-2	.	.	16	CASSTRSGDWNYGYTF	TGCGCCAGCAGCACACGTTCAGGCGACTGGAACTATGGCTACACCTTC
TRBV29-1	TRBJ1-1	.	few	14	CSVDRQVDVTEAFF	TGCAGCGTTGATCGCCAGGTGGATGTCACTGAAGCTTTCTTT
TRBV5-6	TRBJ2-7	TRBD1	.	16	CASSPEVGTVHYEQYF	TGTGCCAGCAGCCCGGAGGTTGGGACAGTTCACTACGAGCAGTACTTC
TRBV29-1	TRBJ1-4	.	.	11	CSVERNEKLFF	TGCAGCGTTGAAAGGAATGAAAAACTGTTTTTT